The 13 T cell receptor beta chains below all came from one sample that was sequenced in a study of T cell responses to AZD1222 COVID-19 vaccine (dated by TCRdb to the early 2020s). Libraries were prepared through the immunoSEQ multiplex PCR assay. In its TCRdb copy, this immuneACCESS table keeps in-frame sequences only and misses some clones. Where compared with another copy, unresolved V genes explain less than half of these, and the others have no known cause. The sample contains some 100,000 clones, 85% to 90% of them found a single time. 3.5% of the sample lies in the top ten. Read against the paper, the sample's time point label means: about 28 days (+/-7) after the second vaccine dose. The sample was peripheral blood, taken 28 days after the second AZD1222 dose. The source is an adult who received the AZD1222 COVID-19 vaccine.

This sequence joins TRBV3-1 (or the pseudogene TRBV3-2) and TRBJ2-1; D is uncertain. Germline assignment: CDR1 LGHDT and CDR2 YNNKEL (reference sequence). The ends were cut back, 2 bases at V and 0 bases at J, with 8 bases in the middle. The CDR3 is made up of 15 amino acids. In nucleotides, the CDR3 is TGTGCCAGCAGCCAACAGGTGATCTCCTACAATGAGCAGTTCTTC. Translation: CASSQQVISYNEQFF.

This clone was seen a single time. CDR3: CASSPSTRSNEQFF. In DNA, the CDR3 is TGTGCCAGCAGCCCCTCTACCAGGTCTAATGAGCAGTTCTTC. The J gene is TRBJ2-1, the V gene TRBV7-3; D unresolved. CDR1 SGHTA and CDR2 FQGTGA come from the germline V gene. Trimming left V 5 bases short and J 7 bases short, with 15 bases between. The CDR3 covers 14 residues.

In this sample, this clone turned up once. The chain employs TRBV5-1 and TRBJ2-3; D tentatively fits TRBD1 or TRBD2 (5 bases each). CDR1 and CDR2 from the germline V gene are SGHRS and YFSETQ. The CDR3 is 15 amino acids. Trimming pared 3 bases from V and 1 base from J, leaving 12 bases between. DNA for the CDR3: TGCGCCAGCAGCTGGGGACGGGACGGCACAGATACGCAGTATTTT. It is translated as CASSWGRDGTDTQYF.

The chain recombines TRBV7-6 with TRBJ1-1, with D perhaps TRBD1 (5 bases). Trimming left V 5 bases short and J 1 base short, with 11 bases between. The CDR3 loop spans 14 amino acids. Germline CDR1 and CDR2: SGHVS and FNYEAQ. As DNA, the CDR3 is TGTGCCAGCAGCGGGGGGGTAGAGAACACTGAAGCTTTCTTT. Translated: CASSGGVENTEAFF. Full variable domain (missing parts from reference TRBV7-6 and TRBJ1-1): GAGVSQSPRYKVTKRGQDVALRCDPISGHVSLYWYRQALGQGPEFLTYFNYEAQQDKSGLPNDRFSAERPEGSISTLTIQRTEQRDSAMYRCASSGGVENTEAFFGQGTRLTVV.

The rearrangement links TRBV5-6 to TRBJ2-5, with 7 bases fitting TRBD2. The CDR3 has 13 amino acids. Germline V gives CDR1 SGHDT, CDR2 YYEEEE. After removal of 6 bases from V and 0 bases from J, the junction contained 2 bases not matched to a gene. The CDR3 nucleotides read TGTGCCAGCACCGGGGGGAACCAAGAGACCCAGTACTTC. Translating it yields CASTGGNQETQYF. The full variable domain, completed using reference TRBV5-6 and TRBJ2-5, is DAGVTQSPTHLIKTRGQQVTLRCSPKSGHDTVSWYQQALGQGPQFIFQYYEEEERQRGNFPDRFSGHQFPNYSSELNVNALLLGDSALYLCASTGGNQETQYFGPGTRLLVL.

The chain is built from TRBV30 and TRBJ1-5; TRBD1 agrees at 7 bases. Germline lookup yields CDR1 GTSNPN and CDR2 SVGIG (reference sequence). Trimming removed 7 bases from V and 3 bases from J; junction bases left unmatched: 12. CDR3 length: 15 residues. The CDR3 DNA reads as TGTGCCTCGCAACGACAGGGCGACCCCAATCAGCCCCAGCATTTT. Amino acid sequence: CASQRQGDPNQPQHF.

CDR3 sequence: CAVTPGQGTYEQYF. Here the CDR3 DNA reads TGTGCCGTGACCCCGGGACAGGGGACCTACGAGCAGTACTTC. The gene calls are TRBV6-5 and TRBJ2-7, with 10 positions matching TRBD1. Germline V gives CDR1 MNHEY, CDR2 SVGAGI. The CDR3 is 14 residues long. The V segment lost 11 bases and the J segment 2 bases; nucleotides outside the gene matches: 9.

This chain uses TRBV18 with TRBJ1-2; TRBD1 agrees at 9 bases. The CDR3 sequence is 15 residues long. V lost 4 bases, J lost 5 bases, and 8 bases stayed unmatched. Germline CDR1 reads KGHSH; CDR2 reads LQKENI. The DNA of the CDR3 is TGTGCCAGCTCACGTCCGGGACAGGGCAAGTATGGCTACACCTTC. As protein: CASSRPGQGKYGYTF.

This chain joins TRBV5-1 and TRBJ2-7; no clear D gene. V lost 0 bases to trimming and J lost 3 bases, with 13 bases between them. The CDR3 is 15 residues long. The germline CDR1 and CDR2 sequences are SGHRS and YFSETQ. CDR3 region: CASSLVQGNIYEQYF. CDR3 bases: TGCGCCAGCAGCTTGGTGCAAGGGAACATCTACGAGCAGTACTTC.

This clone is a singleton in its sample. The chain carries TRBV19 and TRBJ1-5; 8 nucleotides match TRBD1. Germline loops: CDR1 LNHDA, CDR2 SQIVND (reference sequence). There are 14 residues in the CDR3. The J segment lost 0 bases and the V segment lost 9 bases, leaving 4 bases of the junction unmatched. The CDR3 DNA is TGTGCCAGCTGGACAGGGTATAGCAATCAGCCCCAGCATTTT. Residues: CASWTGYSNQPQHF.

CDR3 coding DNA: TGTGCCACTGCTTTTGCGGGTGACACTGAAGCTTTCTTT. Translated, it gives CATAFAGDTEAFF. The chain couples TRBV14 to TRBJ1-1; D uncertain. CDR1 and CDR2 from the germline V gene are SGHDN and FVKESK. The CDR3 has 13 amino acids. V lost 10 bases to trimming and J lost 3 bases, with 15 bases between them. Full variable domain (remainder filled in from reference TRBV14 and TRBJ1-1): EAGVTQFPSHSVIEKGQTVTLRCDPISGHDNLYWYRRVMGKEIKFLLHFVKESKQDESGMPNNRFLAERTGGTYSTLKVQPAELEDSGVYFCATAFAGDTEAFFGQGTRLTVV.

The chain joins TRBV10-3 to TRBJ2-1; 10 bases agree with TRBD1. The CDR3 contains 14 residues. Germline values: CDR1 ENHRY, CDR2 SYGVKD. J lost 8 bases, V lost 6 bases, and 7 bases had no gene match. The DNA of the CDR3 is TGTGCCATCAGCTCCGGACAGGGGGTCTATGAGCAGTTCTTC. Translation gives CAISSGQGVYEQFF.

In DNA, the CDR3 is TGTGCCAGCAGTTACTTAAGGACAGGGGGCGGCTATGGCTACACCTTC. It encodes CASSYLRTGGGYGYTF. The V call is TRBV6-5, the J call TRBJ1-2, with 11 nucleotides matching TRBD1. The germline CDR1 and CDR2 sequences are MNHEY and SVGAGI. With V trimmed by 1 base and J by 4 bases, 5 bases remained unmatched. The CDR3 totals 16 residues.